One T cell receptor beta chain is described in this entry. The data derive from a study of T cells expressing NK-cell markers. This CDR3 region has 12 residues. CDR1 is SQVTM, CDR2 ANQGSEA, per germline. TCRdb re-called the 5' RACE reads, yielding one record per CDR3 amino acid sequence without DNA. Its table lists 500,000 to 700,000 distinct CDR3 sequences. The TCR sequence derives from a man aged 18 to 29 in good health. The chain has TRBV29-1 and TRBJ1-2; TCRdb outputs TRBD1, but without DNA this stays unchecked. Material for sequencing was blood T cells: a sorted CD56 or NKG2C T cell subset, CD4+ or CD8+ T cells, or bulk PBMC T cells (not recorded which). The CDR3 protein is CSVERGRGGYTF.